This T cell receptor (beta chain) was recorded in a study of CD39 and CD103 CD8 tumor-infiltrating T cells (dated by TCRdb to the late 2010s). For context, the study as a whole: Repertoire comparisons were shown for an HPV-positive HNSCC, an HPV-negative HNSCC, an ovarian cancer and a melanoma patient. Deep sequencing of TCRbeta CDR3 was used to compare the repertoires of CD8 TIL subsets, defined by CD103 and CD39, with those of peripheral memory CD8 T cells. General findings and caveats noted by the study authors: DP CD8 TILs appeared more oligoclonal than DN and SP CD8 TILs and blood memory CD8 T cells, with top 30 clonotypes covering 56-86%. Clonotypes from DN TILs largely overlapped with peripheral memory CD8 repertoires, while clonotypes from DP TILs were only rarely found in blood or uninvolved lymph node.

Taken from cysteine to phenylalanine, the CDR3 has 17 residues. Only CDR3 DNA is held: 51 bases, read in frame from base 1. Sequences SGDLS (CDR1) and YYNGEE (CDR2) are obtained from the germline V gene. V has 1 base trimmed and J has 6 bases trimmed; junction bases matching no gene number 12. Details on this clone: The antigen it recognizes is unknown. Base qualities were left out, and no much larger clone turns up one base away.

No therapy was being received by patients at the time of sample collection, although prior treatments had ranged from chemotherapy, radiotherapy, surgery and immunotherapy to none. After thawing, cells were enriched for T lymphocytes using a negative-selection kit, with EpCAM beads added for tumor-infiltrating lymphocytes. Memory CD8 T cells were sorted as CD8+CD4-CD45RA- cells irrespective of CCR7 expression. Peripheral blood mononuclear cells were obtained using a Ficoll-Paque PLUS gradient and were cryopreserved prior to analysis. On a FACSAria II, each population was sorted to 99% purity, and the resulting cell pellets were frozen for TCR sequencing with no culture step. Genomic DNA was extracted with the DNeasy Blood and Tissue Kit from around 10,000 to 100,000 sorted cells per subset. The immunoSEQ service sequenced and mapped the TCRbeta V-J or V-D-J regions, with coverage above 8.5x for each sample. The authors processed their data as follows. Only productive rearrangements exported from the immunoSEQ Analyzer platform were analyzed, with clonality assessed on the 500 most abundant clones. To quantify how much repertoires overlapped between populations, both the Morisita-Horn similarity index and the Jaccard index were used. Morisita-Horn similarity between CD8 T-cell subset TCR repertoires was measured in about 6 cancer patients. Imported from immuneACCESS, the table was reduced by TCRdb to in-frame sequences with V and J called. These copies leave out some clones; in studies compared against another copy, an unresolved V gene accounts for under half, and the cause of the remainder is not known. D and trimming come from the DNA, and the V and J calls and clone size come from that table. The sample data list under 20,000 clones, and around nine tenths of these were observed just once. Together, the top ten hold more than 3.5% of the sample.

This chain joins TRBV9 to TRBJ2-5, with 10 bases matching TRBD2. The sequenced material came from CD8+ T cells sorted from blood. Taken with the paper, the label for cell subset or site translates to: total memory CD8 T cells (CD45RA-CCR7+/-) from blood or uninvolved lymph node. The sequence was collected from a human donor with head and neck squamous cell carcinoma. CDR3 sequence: CASSVNSGGTTEKTQYF. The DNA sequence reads TGTGCCAGCAGCGTAAATAGCGGGGGGACAACTGAAAAGACCCAGTACTTC.